This T cell receptor (beta chain) was recovered during a study of vaccination effects on CD4 cells after COVID-19. Study results and limitations: Of the vaccine-induced clones from healthy vaccinees, merely 1 of 255 recognized common cold coronaviruses as well. Pronounced clonal contraction occurred in clones induced by infection and by vaccine late after vaccination.

Comment on this clone: Its antigen is not identified.

Before sequencing took place, the ViraFEST assay used viral peptide pools to expand antigen-specific CD4+ T cells. Following 10 days of culture, CD4+ T cells were isolated. Participants were given two doses of BNT162b2 or mRNA-1273 vaccine. The healthy vaccine recipients, who had no prior SARS-CoV-2 infection, showed negative nucleocapsid antibodies. The table came from immunoSEQ multiplex PCR; TCRdb's copy has only in-frame clones and leaves some out. Of some 30,000 clones detected, about four fifths appear once; the ten largest clones hold approximately 1.4%. Germline assignment: CDR1 MNHEY and CDR2 SVGAGI. Trimming left V 3 bases short and J 4 bases short, with 9 bases between. There are 14 residues in the CDR3.

The source of this sequence is a human donor who received a COVID-19 vaccine. Some clones in this sample may be carry-over from other donors' samples. This sample comprised CD4+ T cells from PBMCs cultured with HCoV-NL63 spike peptides, obtained after COVID-19 vaccination. The J gene is TRBJ1-4, the V gene TRBV6-5; D remains unclear. The CDR3 spells CASSYSSLNEKLFF. CDR3 sequence (DNA): TGTGCCAGCAGTTATTCCTCCCTTAATGAAAAACTGTTTTTT.